This T cell receptor (beta chain) originates from a study of cytomegalovirus exposure and HLA in healthy donors. Study details: Within an early data release were approximately 85 million unique TCRs drawn from HLA-typed donors. Study-wide findings and caveats: Later analysis identified a missense DCLRE1C variant that was linked to TCR beta V- and J-gene trimming. A later analysis found common viral pathogens apparently linked to several of the most significant clusters. A few V segments could not be told apart, such as TRBV6-2 and TRBV6-3, and were left out.

Concerning this clone: Its antigen is as yet unknown.

CDR3 length: 14 residues. Trimming removed 0 bases at V and 7 bases at J, with 13 bases between. Germline values: CDR1 SGHAT, CDR2 FQNNGV. The PCR made use of 60 Vbeta and 13 Jbeta primers. Some clones are missing from TCRdb's copy, which holds only in-frame ones; the method was immunoSEQ multiplex PCR. The repertoire includes roughly 95,000 clones, over 75% of them detected once, and around 5.3% sits in the top ten. The rearrangement joins TRBV11-2 to TRBJ2-7, with D perhaps matching TRBD2 (5 bases). This receptor was obtained from a man aged 25 to 40 in good health and CMV-seropositive. Sequenced input: PBMCs. The CDR3: CASSLDPGEIEQYF. CDR3 coding DNA: TGTGCCAGCAGCTTAGATCCTGGGGAGATTGAGCAGTACTTC.